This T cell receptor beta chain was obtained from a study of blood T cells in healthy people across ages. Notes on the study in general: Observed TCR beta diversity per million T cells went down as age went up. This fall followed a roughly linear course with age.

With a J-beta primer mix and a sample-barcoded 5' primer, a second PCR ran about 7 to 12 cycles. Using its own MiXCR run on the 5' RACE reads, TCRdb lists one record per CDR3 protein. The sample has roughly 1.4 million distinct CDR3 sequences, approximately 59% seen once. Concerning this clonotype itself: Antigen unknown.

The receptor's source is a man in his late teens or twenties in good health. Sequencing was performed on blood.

This chain's CDR3 is CASSLIKRYTEAFF. The CDR3 region has the DNA TGTGCCAGCAGCCTTATTAAGAGGTACACTGAAGCTTTCTTT. The chain couples TRBV12-3 or TRBV12-4 to TRBJ1-1; D is undetermined. Trimming stripped 6 bases from V and 3 bases from J, with 14 bases between. The CDR3 consists of 14 residues.